This T cell receptor beta chain was documented in a study of blood T cell repertoires in COVID-19. Study-wide background: Samples came from the United States, Italy and Spain, spanning acute and convalescent COVID-19. From T cells, B-cell-depleted T cells, or PBMCs came the material, which was cDNA or gDNA.

Methods used by the authors: Amplification with reference gene primers provided the estimates of nucleated cell counts. Sequencing was performed with immunoSEQ multiplex PCR; in TCRdb, only in-frame clones are kept and a portion is missing. D and trimming come from the DNA, and the V and J calls and clone size come from that table. This sample has hundreds of thousands of clones, with approximately 89% found just once. From germline, CDR1 is MNHEY and CDR2 SVGAGI. The CDR3 extends over 13 amino acids. Trimming removed 4 bases from V and 2 bases from J, with 9 bases in between. The gene calls are TRBV6-5 and TRBJ2-7; D unclear. The sample comprised peripheral blood. The origin of this receptor is a woman between 55 and 75 years old who had recovered from COVID-19. CDR3 residues: CASSLDRAYEQYF. The DNA for the CDR3 is TGTGCCAGCAGTTTAGACCGGGCCTACGAGCAGTACTTC.